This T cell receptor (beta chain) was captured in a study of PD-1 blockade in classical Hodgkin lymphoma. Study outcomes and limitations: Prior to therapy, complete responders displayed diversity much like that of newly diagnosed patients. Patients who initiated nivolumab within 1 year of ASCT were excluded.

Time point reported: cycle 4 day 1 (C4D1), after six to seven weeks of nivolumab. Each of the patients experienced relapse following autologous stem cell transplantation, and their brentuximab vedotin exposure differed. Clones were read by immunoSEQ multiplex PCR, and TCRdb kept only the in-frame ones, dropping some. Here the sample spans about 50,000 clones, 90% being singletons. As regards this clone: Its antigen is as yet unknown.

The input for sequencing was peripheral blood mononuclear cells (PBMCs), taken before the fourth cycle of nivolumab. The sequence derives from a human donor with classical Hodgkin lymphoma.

The CDR3 nucleotides read TGTGCCAGCAGTGAAGCCCACAGGGCCTCCACAGATACGCAGTATTTT. The encoded protein is CASSEAHRASTDTQYF. This chain uses TRBV6-1 with TRBJ2-3, with D perhaps matching TRBD1 (6 bases). Trimming removed 0 bases at V and 2 bases at J, with 12 bases between. The CDR3 covers 16 residues. The V gene's germline CDR1 is MNHNS and CDR2 SASEGT.